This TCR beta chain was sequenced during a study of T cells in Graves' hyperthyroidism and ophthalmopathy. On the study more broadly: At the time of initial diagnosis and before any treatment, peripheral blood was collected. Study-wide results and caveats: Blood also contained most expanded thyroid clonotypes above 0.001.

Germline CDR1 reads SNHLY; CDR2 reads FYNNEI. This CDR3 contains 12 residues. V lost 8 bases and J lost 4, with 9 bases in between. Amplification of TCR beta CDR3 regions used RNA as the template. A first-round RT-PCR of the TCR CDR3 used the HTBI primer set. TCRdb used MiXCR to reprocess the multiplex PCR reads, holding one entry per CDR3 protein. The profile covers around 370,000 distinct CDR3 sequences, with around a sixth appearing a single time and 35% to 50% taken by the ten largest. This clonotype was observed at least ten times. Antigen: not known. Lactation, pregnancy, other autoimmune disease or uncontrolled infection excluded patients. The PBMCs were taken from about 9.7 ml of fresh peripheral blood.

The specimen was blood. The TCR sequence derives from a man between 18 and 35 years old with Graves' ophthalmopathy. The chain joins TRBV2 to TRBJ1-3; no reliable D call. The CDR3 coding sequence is TGTGCCAGCGCTTTGGCGGGAAACACCATATATTTT. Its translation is CASALAGNTIYF.